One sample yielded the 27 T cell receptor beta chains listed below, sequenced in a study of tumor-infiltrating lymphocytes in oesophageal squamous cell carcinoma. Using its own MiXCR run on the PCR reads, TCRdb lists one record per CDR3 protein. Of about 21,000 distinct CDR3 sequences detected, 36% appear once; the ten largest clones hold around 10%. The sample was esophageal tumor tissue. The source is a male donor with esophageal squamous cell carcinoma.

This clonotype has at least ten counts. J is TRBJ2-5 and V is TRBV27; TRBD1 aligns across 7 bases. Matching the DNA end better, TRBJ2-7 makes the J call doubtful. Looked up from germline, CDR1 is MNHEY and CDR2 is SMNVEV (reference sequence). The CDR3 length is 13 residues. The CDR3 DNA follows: TGTGCCAGCAGTTTATTACAGGGGTCCGAGCAGTACTTC. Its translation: CASSLLQGSEQYF.

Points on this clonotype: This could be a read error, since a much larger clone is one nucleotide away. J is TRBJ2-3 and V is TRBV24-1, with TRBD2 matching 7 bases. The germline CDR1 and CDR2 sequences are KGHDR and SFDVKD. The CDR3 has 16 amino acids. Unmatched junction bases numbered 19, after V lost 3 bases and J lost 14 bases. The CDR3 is CATSDPGLVGTGELYF. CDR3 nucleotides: TGTGCCACCAGTGATCCCGGACTAGTGGGCACCGGGGAGCTGTATTTT.

CDR3: CASSVGSGGADEQFF. The CDR3 coding sequence is TGTGCCAGCAGTGTCGGTAGCGGGGGGGCGGATGAGCAGTTCTTC. The chain uses TRBV6-1 and TRBJ2-1, with 11 bases matching TRBD2. CDR3 length equals 15 residues. V gave up 4 bases and J gave up 8 bases; unmatched junction bases: 7. Germline assignment: CDR1 MNHNS and CDR2 SASEGT.

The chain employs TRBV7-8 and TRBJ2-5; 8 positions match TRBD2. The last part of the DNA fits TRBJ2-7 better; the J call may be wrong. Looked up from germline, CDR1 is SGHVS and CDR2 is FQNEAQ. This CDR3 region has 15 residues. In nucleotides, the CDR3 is TGTGCCAGCAGCATGCGAGGCGGGGGGTCCTACGAGCAGTACTTC. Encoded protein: CASSMRGGGSYEQYF.

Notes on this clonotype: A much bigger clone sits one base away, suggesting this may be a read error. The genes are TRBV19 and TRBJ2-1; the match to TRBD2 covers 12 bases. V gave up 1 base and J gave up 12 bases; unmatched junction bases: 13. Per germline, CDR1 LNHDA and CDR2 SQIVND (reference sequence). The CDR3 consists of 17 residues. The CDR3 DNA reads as TGTGCCAGTAGTATAGGAGGACTAGCGGGATTCACAGATACGCAGTTCTTC. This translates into CASSIGGLAGFTDTQFF.

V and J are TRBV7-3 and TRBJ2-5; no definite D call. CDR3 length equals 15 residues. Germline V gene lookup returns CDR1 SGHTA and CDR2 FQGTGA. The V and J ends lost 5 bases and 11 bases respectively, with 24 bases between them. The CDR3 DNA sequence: TGTGCCAGCAGCCGCGTGGGCGGAAGCACAGATACGCAGTACTTC. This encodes CASSRVGGSTDTQYF.

The CDR3 nucleotides are TGTGCCAGCAGCTTAGGACAGCGGGGTCAGCCCCAGCATTTT. It yields the protein CASSLGQRGQPQHF. This sequence joins TRBV28 and TRBJ1-5; possible D gene TRBD1, 6 bases. Germline CDR1 and CDR2: MDHEN and SYDVKM. V lost 6 bases to trimming and J lost 6 bases, with 15 bases between them. The CDR3 runs 14 residues. The whole variable domain, remainder taken from reference TRBV28 and TRBJ1-5, is DVKVTQSSRYLVKRTGEKVFLECVQDMDHENMFWYRQDPGLGLRLIYFSYDVKMKEKGDIPEGYSVSREKKERFSLILESASTNQTSMYLCASSLGQRGQPQHFGDGTRLSIL.

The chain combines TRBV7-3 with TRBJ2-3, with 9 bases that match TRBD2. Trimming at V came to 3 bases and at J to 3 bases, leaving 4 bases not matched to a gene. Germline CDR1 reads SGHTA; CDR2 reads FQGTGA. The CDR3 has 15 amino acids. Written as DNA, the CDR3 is TGTGCCAGCAGCTTGGGTAGCGGGAGTACAGATACGCAGTATTTT. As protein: CASSLGSGSTDTQYF.

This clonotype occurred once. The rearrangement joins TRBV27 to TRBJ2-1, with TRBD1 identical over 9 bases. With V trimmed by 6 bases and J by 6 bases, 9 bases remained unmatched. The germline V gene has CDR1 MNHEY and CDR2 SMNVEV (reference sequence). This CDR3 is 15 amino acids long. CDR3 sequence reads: CASRNRGLAVNEQFF. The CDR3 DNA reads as TGTGCCAGCAGGAACAGGGGGCTAGCGGTCAATGAGCAGTTCTTC.

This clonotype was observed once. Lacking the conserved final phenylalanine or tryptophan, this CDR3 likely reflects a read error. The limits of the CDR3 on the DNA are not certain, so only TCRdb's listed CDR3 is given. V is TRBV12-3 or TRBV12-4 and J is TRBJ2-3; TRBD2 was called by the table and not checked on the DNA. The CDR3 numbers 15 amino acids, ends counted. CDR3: CASSLRFSYEQYFGP.

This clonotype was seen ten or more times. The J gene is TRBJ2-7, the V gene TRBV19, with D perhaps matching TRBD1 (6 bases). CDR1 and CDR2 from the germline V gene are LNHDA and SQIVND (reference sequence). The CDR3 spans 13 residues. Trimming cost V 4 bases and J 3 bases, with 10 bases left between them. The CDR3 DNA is TGTGCCAGTAGTAACCTAGGGGGCTACGAGCAGTACTTC. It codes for CASSNLGGYEQYF. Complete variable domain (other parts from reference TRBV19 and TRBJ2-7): DGGITQSPKYLFRKEGQNVTLSCEQNLNHDAMYWYRQDPGQGLRLIYYSQIVNDFQKGDIAEGYSVSREKKESFPLTVTSAQKNPTAFYLCASSNLGGYEQYFGPGTRLTVT.

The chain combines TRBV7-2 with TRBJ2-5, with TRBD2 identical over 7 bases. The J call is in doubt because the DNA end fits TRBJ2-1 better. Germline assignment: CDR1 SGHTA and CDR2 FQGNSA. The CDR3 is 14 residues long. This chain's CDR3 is CASSTVGLVNEQFF. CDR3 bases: TGTGCCAGCAGCACAGTCGGACTAGTAAATGAGCAGTTCTTC.

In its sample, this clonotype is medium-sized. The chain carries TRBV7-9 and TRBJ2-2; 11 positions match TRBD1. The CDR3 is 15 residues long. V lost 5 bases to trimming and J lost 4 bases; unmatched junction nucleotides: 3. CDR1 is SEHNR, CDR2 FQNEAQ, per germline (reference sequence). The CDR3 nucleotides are TGTGCCAGCAGCAAGGGGACAGGGGGCACCGGGGAGCTGTTTTTT. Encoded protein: CASSKGTGGTGELFF.

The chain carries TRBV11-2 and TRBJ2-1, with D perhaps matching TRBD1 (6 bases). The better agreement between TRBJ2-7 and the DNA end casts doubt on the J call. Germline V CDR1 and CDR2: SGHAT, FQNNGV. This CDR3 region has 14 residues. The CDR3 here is CASSLDQAGDEQYF. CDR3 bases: TGTGCCAGCAGCTTAGATCAGGCAGGGGACGAGCAGTACTTC.

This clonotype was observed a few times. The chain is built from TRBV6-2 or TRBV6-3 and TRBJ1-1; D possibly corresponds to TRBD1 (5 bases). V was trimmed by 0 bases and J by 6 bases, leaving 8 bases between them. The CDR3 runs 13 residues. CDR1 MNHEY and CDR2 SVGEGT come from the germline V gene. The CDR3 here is CASSYSNRPEAFF. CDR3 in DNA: TGTGCCAGCAGTTACTCGAACAGGCCTGAAGCTTTCTTT.

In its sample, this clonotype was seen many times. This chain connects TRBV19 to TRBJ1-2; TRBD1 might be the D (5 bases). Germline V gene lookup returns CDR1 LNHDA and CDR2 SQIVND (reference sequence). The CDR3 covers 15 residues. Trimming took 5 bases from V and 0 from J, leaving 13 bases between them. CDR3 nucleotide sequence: TGTGCCAGTAGTCAAGGGACGGAATCTAACTATGGCTACACCTTC. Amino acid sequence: CASSQGTESNYGYTF.

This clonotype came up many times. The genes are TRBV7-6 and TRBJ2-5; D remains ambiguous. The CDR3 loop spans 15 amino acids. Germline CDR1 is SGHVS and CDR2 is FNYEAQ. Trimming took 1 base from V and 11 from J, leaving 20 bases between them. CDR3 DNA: TGTGCCAGCAGCTTAGGGGCCGGAAATAGGGATGAGCAGTACTTC. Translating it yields CASSLGAGNRDEQYF.

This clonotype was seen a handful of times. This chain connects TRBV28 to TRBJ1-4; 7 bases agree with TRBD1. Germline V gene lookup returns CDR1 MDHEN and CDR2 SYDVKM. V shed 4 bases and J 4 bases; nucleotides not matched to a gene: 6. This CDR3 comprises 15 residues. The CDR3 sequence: CASSSPGQNNEKLFF. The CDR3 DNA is TGTGCCAGCAGTTCTCCGGGACAGAATAATGAAAAACTGTTTTTT. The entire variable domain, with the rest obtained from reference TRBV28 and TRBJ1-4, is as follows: DVKVTQSSRYLVKRTGEKVFLECVQDMDHENMFWYRQDPGLGLRLIYFSYDVKMKEKGDIPEGYSVSREKKERFSLILESASTNQTSMYLCASSSPGQNNEKLFFGSGTQLSVL.

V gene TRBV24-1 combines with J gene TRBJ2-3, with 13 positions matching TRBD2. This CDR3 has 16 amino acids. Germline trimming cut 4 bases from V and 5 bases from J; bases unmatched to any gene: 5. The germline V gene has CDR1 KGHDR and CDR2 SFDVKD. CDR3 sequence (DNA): TGTGCCACCAGTGACCGGACTAGCGGGAGTTTAGATACGCAGTATTTT. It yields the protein CATSDRTSGSLDTQYF.

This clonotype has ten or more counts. For the CDR3, the DNA is TGCGCCAGCAGTGACCGGGGAAATCAGCCCCAGCATTTT. Translation gives CASSDRGNQPQHF. The rearrangement uses TRBV10-1 and TRBJ1-5; no clear D gene. This CDR3 has 13 residues. CDR1 and CDR2 from the germline V gene are WNHNN and SYGVQD (reference sequence). V dropped 3 bases and J dropped 4 bases, with 7 bases sitting between them.

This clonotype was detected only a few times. CDR3 bases: TGCGCCAGCAGCCCCGCCCTGGGGGCCAAAAACATTCAGTACTTC. Translated: CASSPALGAKNIQYF. The V and J genes are TRBV4-1 and TRBJ2-4; no clear D gene. This CDR3 is 15 amino acids long. The V gene's germline CDR1 is MGHRA and CDR2 YSYEKL. Trimming shortened V by 4 bases and J by 1 base, and 11 bases separated the two germline ends.

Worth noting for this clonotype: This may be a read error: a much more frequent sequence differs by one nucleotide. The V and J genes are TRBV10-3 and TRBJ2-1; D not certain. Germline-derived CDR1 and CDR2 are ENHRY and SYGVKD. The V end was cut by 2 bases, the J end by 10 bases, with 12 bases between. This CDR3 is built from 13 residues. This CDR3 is CAISEGVAREQFF. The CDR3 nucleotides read TGTGCCATCAGTGAGGGGGTGGCTCGCGAGCAGTTCTTC.

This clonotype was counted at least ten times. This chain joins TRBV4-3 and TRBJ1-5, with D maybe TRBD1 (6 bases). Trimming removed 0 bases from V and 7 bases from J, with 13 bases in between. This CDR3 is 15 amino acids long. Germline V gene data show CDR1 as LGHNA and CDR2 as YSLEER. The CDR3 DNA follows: TGCGCCAGCAGCCAAGATTGGGGGGCAGGGCAGCCCCAGCATTTT. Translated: CASSQDWGAGQPQHF.

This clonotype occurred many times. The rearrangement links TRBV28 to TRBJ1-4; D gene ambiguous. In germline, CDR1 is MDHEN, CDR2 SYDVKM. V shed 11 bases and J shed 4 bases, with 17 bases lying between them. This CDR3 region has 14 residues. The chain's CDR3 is CAAHPGVLNEKLFF. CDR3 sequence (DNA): TGTGCCGCGCACCCTGGGGTTCTTAATGAAAAACTGTTTTTT.

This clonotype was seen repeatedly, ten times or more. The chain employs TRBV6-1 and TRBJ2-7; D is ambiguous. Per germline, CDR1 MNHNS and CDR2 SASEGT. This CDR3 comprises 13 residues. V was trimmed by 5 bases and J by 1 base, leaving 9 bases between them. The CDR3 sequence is CASSYGMSYEQYF. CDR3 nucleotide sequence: TGTGCCAGCAGTTATGGCATGTCCTACGAGCAGTACTTC.

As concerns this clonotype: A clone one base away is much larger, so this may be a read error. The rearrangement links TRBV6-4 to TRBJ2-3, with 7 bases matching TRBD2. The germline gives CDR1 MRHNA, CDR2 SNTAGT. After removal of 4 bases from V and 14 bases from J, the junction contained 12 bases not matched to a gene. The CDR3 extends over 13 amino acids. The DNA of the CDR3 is TGTGCCAGCAGTGCTAGCGGCACCGGGGAGCTGTATTTT. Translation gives CASSASGTGELYF.

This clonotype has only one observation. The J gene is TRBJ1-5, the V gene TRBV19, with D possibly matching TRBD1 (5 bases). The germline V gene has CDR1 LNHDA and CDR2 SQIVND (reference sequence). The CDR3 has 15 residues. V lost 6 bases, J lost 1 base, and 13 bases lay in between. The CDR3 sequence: CASSSDSVSNQPQHF. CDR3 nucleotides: TGTGCCAGTAGCTCTGACAGTGTAAGCAATCAGCCCCAGCATTTT.